These 7 T cell receptor beta chains were sequenced from one sample in a study of T cell responses to AZD1222 COVID-19 vaccine (dated by TCRdb to 2020 to 2022). This specimen's time point label, per the study, means: baseline before first vaccination. Library preparation was by the immunoSEQ multiplex PCR assay. As stored in TCRdb, this immuneACCESS dataset retains in-frame rearrangements with V and J assigned. A fraction of the clones does not appear; measured against another copy, unresolved V genes explain less than half of the discrepancy, and the remainder lacks a known reason. The sample table contains 95,000 to 150,000 clones; only one count was recorded for about 90% of them. Jointly, the top ten make up around 1.5% of the sample. Material: peripheral blood, obtained on day 0 of AZD1222 vaccination. The receptors originated from an adult in good health.

The chain combines TRBV6-2 or TRBV6-3 with TRBJ2-3; D is perhaps TRBD2 (5 bases). Trimming shortened V by 5 bases and J by 5 bases, and 26 bases separated the two germline ends. CDR1 and CDR2 from the germline V gene are MNHEY and SVGEGT. The length of the CDR3 is 18 residues. CDR3 bases: TGTGCCAGCAGTGATAGTGGACTGGGCCCCGCCTCGGGAGATACGCAGTATTTT. It codes for CASSDSGLGPASGDTQYF.

V usage is TRBV6-5 and J usage is TRBJ2-7; D not resolved. This CDR3 is built from 15 residues. Per germline, CDR1 MNHEY and CDR2 SVGAGI. V gave up 4 bases and J gave up 2 bases, with 15 bases separating them. CDR3 amino acids: CASSFAPSATYEQYF. The DNA for the CDR3 is TGTGCCAGCAGTTTCGCACCTTCAGCTACCTACGAGCAGTACTTC.

V usage is TRBV4-1 and J usage is TRBJ1-2; no definite D call. CDR3 length equals 15 residues. Trimming took 1 base from V and 4 from J, leaving 13 bases between them. Looked up from germline, CDR1 is MGHRA and CDR2 is YSYEKL. This CDR3 reads CASSQATGRIYGYTF. In DNA form, the CDR3 reads TGCGCCAGCAGCCAAGCGACGGGAAGGATCTATGGCTACACCTTC.

This clone was counted between two and nine times. J is TRBJ2-3 and V is TRBV5-1; no clear D gene. V was trimmed by 0 bases and J by 6 bases, leaving 11 bases between them. Germline V gives CDR1 SGHRS, CDR2 YFSETQ. There are 14 residues in the CDR3. In DNA, the CDR3 is TGCGCCAGCAGCTTGGGACCGAGTCTGGATACGCAGTATTTT. Translating gives CASSLGPSLDTQYF.

This chain links TRBV10-2 with TRBJ2-7; 7 nucleotides line up with TRBD1. The CDR3 contains 13 residues. V lost 3 bases to trimming and J lost 5 bases; unmatched junction nucleotides: 4. The germline gives CDR1 WSHSY, CDR2 SAAADI. CDR3 sequence reads: CASSDGDRDEQYF. CDR3 coding DNA: TGCGCCAGCAGTGATGGGGACAGAGACGAGCAGTACTTC.

V usage is TRBV27 and J usage is TRBJ2-1; 11 bases fit TRBD1. J was trimmed by 2 bases and V by 5 bases; bases with no gene match: 5. Germline CDR1 and CDR2: MNHEY and SMNVEV (reference sequence). The CDR3 contains 16 residues. This CDR3 is CASSIWTGGPYNEQFF. The CDR3 nucleotides read TGTGCCAGCAGTATCTGGACAGGGGGCCCCTACAATGAGCAGTTCTTC.

The rearrangement links TRBV18 to TRBJ2-1; 11 positions match TRBD2. This CDR3 comprises 18 residues. Per germline, CDR1 KGHSH and CDR2 LQKENI. J gave up 6 bases and V 1 base, and 11 bases lay outside the gene matches. This chain's CDR3 is CASSPRPTGTSGGNEQFF. CDR3 bases: TGTGCCAGCTCACCACGGCCGACCGGGACTAGCGGTGGCAATGAGCAGTTCTTC.